These T cell receptor beta chains were read from a single sample in a study of blood T cell repertoires in COVID-19. Clones were read by immunoSEQ multiplex PCR, and TCRdb kept only the in-frame ones, dropping some. Of 60,000 to 75,000 clones in the sample, roughly 93% were seen once. Specimen: peripheral blood. These receptors were obtained from a human donor in a cohort sampled during active COVID-19. Both conserved end residues are part of each CDR3. D genes are given only for firm matches. Size is stated for part of the rows, as once, few or many counts, or as a class when the clone is expanded.

CDR3 DNA: TGTGCCCGTCAGGGGGCAGGGCCTGTCTGGGGGGCCAACGTCCTGACTTTC
CDR3 protein: CARQGAGPVWGANVLTF
D gene: .
J gene: TRBJ2-6
clone size: .
CDR3 length: 17
V gene: TRBV21-1

CDR3 DNA: TGTGCCAGCAGCTCAAGACAGGGTGACGCCTACGAGCAGTACTTC
CDR3 protein: CASSSRQGDAYEQYF
D gene: TRBD1
J gene: TRBJ2-7
clone size: .
CDR3 length: 15
V gene: TRBV5-4

CDR3 DNA: TGCGCCAGCAGCTTGATACTTGGGGAAGGGAGAGAGCAGTTCTTC
CDR3 protein: CASSLILGEGREQFF
D gene: .
J gene: TRBJ2-1
clone size: .
CDR3 length: 15
V gene: TRBV5-1

CDR3 DNA: TGCGCCAGCAGCCCCGACCGGCTGGGGGGAGTGCAGTACTTC
CDR3 protein: CASSPDRLGGVQYF
D gene: .
J gene: TRBJ2-7
clone size: .
CDR3 length: 14
V gene: TRBV4-3

CDR3 DNA: TGTGCCAGCAGCGTAACTACTAGCGGGTCCAAACAGTACAATGAGCAGTTCTTC
CDR3 protein: CASSVTTSGSKQYNEQFF
D gene: TRBD2
J gene: TRBJ2-1
clone size: .
CDR3 length: 18
V gene: TRBV9

CDR3 DNA: TGTGCCAGCAGCTCCCCCGGGGAGCAGTACTTC
CDR3 protein: CASSSPGEQYF
D gene: .
J gene: TRBJ2-7
clone size: .
CDR3 length: 11
V gene: TRBV7-9

CDR3 DNA: TGTGCCAGCAGGATACAGGGTGCAGGGGCCAACGTCCTGACTTTC
CDR3 protein: CASRIQGAGANVLTF
D gene: .
J gene: TRBJ2-6
clone size: .
CDR3 length: 15
V gene: TRBV7-2

CDR3 DNA: TGTGCCAGCAGTCGTAGGGGCGGGGAAACGGAGACCCAGTACTTC
CDR3 protein: CASSRRGGETETQYF
D gene: .
J gene: TRBJ2-5
clone size: .
CDR3 length: 15
V gene: TRBV11-1

CDR3 DNA: TGCGCCAGCAAACAGGGGGACACCGGGGAGCTGTTTTTT
CDR3 protein: CASKQGDTGELFF
D gene: TRBD1
J gene: TRBJ2-2
clone size: .
CDR3 length: 13
V gene: TRBV5-1

CDR3 DNA: TGTGCCAGCAGTGAGGCCGGGCAGGGGGCTTACGAGCAGTACTTC
CDR3 protein: CASSEAGQGAYEQYF
D gene: TRBD1
J gene: TRBJ2-7
clone size: .
CDR3 length: 15
V gene: TRBV25-1

CDR3 DNA: TGTGCCAGCAGTTCCCCGGGGGACAGTTATGGCTACACCTTC
CDR3 protein: CASSSPGDSYGYTF
D gene: TRBD1
J gene: TRBJ1-2
clone size: .
CDR3 length: 14
V gene: TRBV28

CDR3 DNA: TGTGCCAGCAGTTACTTGGGGAGTCGGGCCCAAGAGACCCAGTACTTC
CDR3 protein: CASSYLGSRAQETQYF
D gene: .
J gene: TRBJ2-5
clone size: once
CDR3 length: 16
V gene: TRBV6-2/TRBV6-3

CDR3 DNA: TGCGCCAGCAGCCAAGAACAGGGCTACGAGCAGTACTTC
CDR3 protein: CASSQEQGYEQYF
D gene: .
J gene: TRBJ2-7
clone size: once
CDR3 length: 13
V gene: TRBV4-1

CDR3 DNA: TGTGCCAGTAGTGGGGGGACTAGCACCTCACTCACAGATACGCAGTATTTT
CDR3 protein: CASSGGTSTSLTDTQYF
D gene: TRBD2
J gene: TRBJ2-3
clone size: once
CDR3 length: 17
V gene: TRBV19

CDR3 DNA: TGCAGTGCTAGCAGGGAAGAGACCCAGTACTTC
CDR3 protein: CSASREETQYF
D gene: .
J gene: TRBJ2-5
clone size: .
CDR3 length: 11
V gene: TRBV20-1

CDR3 DNA: TGCGCCAGCAGCCAACAGGGACAGGGGATTTCACCCCTCCACTTT
CDR3 protein: CASSQQGQGISPLHF
D gene: TRBD1
J gene: TRBJ1-6
clone size: few
CDR3 length: 15
V gene: TRBV4-1

CDR3 DNA: TGTGCCAACTCCAAGGCTAGCGGGAGTAGCACAGATACGCAGTATTTT
CDR3 protein: CANSKASGSSTDTQYF
D gene: TRBD2
J gene: TRBJ2-3
clone size: .
CDR3 length: 16
V gene: TRBV10-3